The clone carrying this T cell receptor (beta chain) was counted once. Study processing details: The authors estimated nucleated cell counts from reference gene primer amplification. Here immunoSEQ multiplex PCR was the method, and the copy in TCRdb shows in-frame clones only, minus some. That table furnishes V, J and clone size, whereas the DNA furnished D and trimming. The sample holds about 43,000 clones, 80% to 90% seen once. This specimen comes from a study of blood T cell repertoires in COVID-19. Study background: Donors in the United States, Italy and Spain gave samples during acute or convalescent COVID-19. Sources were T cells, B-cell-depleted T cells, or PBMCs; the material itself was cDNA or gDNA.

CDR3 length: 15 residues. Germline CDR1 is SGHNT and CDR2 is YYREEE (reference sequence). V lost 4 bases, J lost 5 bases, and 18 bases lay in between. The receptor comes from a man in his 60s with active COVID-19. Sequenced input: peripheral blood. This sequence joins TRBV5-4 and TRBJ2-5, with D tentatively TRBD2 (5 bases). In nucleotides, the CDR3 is TGTGCCAGCAGCCCCGGGAACGGGGATGGGGAGACCCAGTACTTC. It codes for CASSPGNGDGETQYF.